The sequence of this T cell receptor (beta chain) was determined in a study of CD8+CD57+ T cells in acquired aplastic anemia. Whole-study context: Sorted CD4+ plus CD8+ cells gave DNA averaging around 3.2 ug.

Genomic DNA served as template for TCR beta VDJ and CDR3 profiling. TCRdb itself ran the reads through MiXCR, one entry per CDR3 protein. The sample includes some 170,000 distinct CDR3 sequences, around 48% seen only once; the top ten take about 1.2%. As to this clonotype: Its antigen is unidentified. It may be a read error: a sequence one base away is much more abundant.

Findings and caveats of the study: The study identified roughly 31 CD8+ CDR3 sequences shared by patients and controls. Patients and controls had CD8+ Simpson's diversity values that were not significantly distinct.

In patients chosen for sequencing, flow cytometry had shown CD8+CD57+ cell expansion. Everyone among the patients had severe acquired aplastic anemia. The origin of this receptor is a human donor with aplastic anemia. Sample: sorted CD4+, CD8+, or CD8+CD57+ T cells (not recorded which) from PBMCs.

CDR3 protein: CASSQEWGTISGNTIYF. The CDR3 coding sequence is TGCGCCAGCAGCCAAGAGTGGGGGACAATCTCTGGAAACACCATATATTTT. This chain connects TRBV4-3 to TRBJ1-3; D possibly corresponds to TRBD1 (6 bases). Germline CDR1 LGHNA, CDR2 YSLEER. The CDR3 is 17 amino acids. Trimming removed 0 bases at V and 0 bases at J, with 12 bases between.